The next 14 T cell receptor beta chains were all read from a single sample in a study of T cells in Graves' hyperthyroidism and ophthalmopathy. TCR beta CDR3 regions were amplified from RNA. TCR CDR3 underwent first-round RT-PCR with the HTBI primer set. TCRdb processed the multiplex PCR reads anew with MiXCR; each CDR3 protein has one entry. The sample lists some 270,000 distinct CDR3 sequences, approximately 25% occurring once. Specimen: blood. The receptors shown here come from a woman aged 40 to 50 with Graves' ophthalmopathy.

The rearrangement links TRBV12-5 to TRBJ1-2, with no clear D. The CDR3 runs 17 residues. The V end lost 0 bases, the J end lost 2 bases, and 16 bases lay between the germline ends. Germline CDR1 reads LGHNT; CDR2 reads FRNRAP. This CDR3 reads CASGLVLGGRENYGYTF. CDR3 nucleotide sequence: TGTGCTAGTGGTTTGGTCCTGGGCGGGCGGGAGAACTATGGCTACACCTTC.

J is TRBJ1-1 and V is TRBV12-3 or TRBV12-4; a weak D match, TRBD1 (5 bases). V lost 1 base and J 11 bases, leaving 11 bases between the germline ends. The CDR3 is made up of 12 amino acids. This chain's CDR3 is CASSLGGDAAFF. The DNA for the CDR3 is TGTGCCAGCAGTTTAGGGGGGGATGCGGCTTTCTTT.

V usage is TRBV9 and J usage is TRBJ1-1, with a weak D call TRBD1 (5 bases). The CDR3 totals 14 residues. CDR1 is SGDLS, CDR2 YYNGEE, per germline. Trimming took off 4 bases at V and 4 bases at J, with 14 bases between the two ends. Here the CDR3 DNA reads TGTGCCAGCAGCTATCGGGCAGGGAGCACTGAAGCTTTCTTT. Residues: CASSYRAGSTEAFF. Filled out from reference TRBV9 and TRBJ1-1, the complete variable domain reads DSGVTQTPKHLITATGQRVTLRCSPRSGDLSVYWYQQSLDQGLQFLIQYYNGEERAKGNILERFSAQQFPDLHSELNLSSLELGDSALYFCASSYRAGSTEAFFGQGTRLTVV.

The J gene is TRBJ1-1, the V gene TRBV12-3 or TRBV12-4; no clear D. This CDR3 has 14 amino acids. With 2 bases removed from V and 3 bases from J, the gap between germline ends came to 10 bases. The CDR3 DNA follows: TGTGCCAGCAGTTTAAGGAGTACATACACTGAAGCTTTCTTT. It encodes CASSLRSTYTEAFF.

This clonotype was recorded many times. The J gene is TRBJ1-5, the V gene TRBV30; D is undetermined. CDR1 is GTSNPN and CDR2 is SVGIG in the germline V gene (reference sequence). V was pared by 0 bases and J by 4 bases, with 7 bases between. The CDR3 loop spans 13 amino acids. The CDR3 DNA reads as TGTGCCTGGAGTGTCCCTCCAAATCAGCCCCAGCATTTT. Translated, it gives CAWSVPPNQPQHF.

Of note for this clonotype: The junction departs from the called germline gene at one end, perhaps through a read error. The CDR3 reads CVSSPGLAGVNEQYF. CDR3 coding DNA: TGTGTCAGCAGCCCGGGACTAGCGGGAGTCAACGAGCAGTACTTC. This chain joins TRBV3-1 and TRBJ2-7; 14 bases map to TRBD2. Germline CDR1 reads LGHDT; CDR2 reads YNNKEL (reference sequence). CDR3 length: 15 amino acids.

This clonotype has at least ten counts. V usage is TRBV20-1 and J usage is TRBJ1-3, with unresolved D. This CDR3 contains 15 residues. Germline V gene data show CDR1 as DFQATT and CDR2 as SNEGSKA (reference sequence). V lost 5 bases and J lost 2, with 16 bases in between. The CDR3, as DNA: TGCAGTGCTCTCCGGGGTTACGGCCCTGGAAACACCATATATTTT. This encodes CSALRGYGPGNTIYF.

J is TRBJ2-5 and V is TRBV28; no clear D. Trimming removed 2 bases at V and 5 bases at J, with 12 bases between. The length of the CDR3 is 14 residues. Germline CDR1 is MDHEN and CDR2 is SYDVKM. This chain's CDR3 is CASSLGLDGETQYF. CDR3 in DNA: TGTGCCAGCAGTTTAGGCTTGGACGGTGAGACCCAGTACTTC.

The chain carries TRBV20-1 and TRBJ1-2; 7 nucleotides agree with TRBD1. Looked up from germline, CDR1 is DFQATT and CDR2 is SNEGSKA (reference sequence). The CDR3 has 15 residues. V dropped 0 bases and J dropped 0; count of bases not matched to a gene: 4. This chain's CDR3 is CSARDRDRSNYGYTF. CDR3 sequence (DNA): TGCAGTGCTAGAGACCGGGACAGATCTAACTATGGCTACACCTTC.

In its sample, this clonotype was seen many times. The CDR3 sequence: CASSLTSGKETQYF. CDR3 bases: TGTGCCAGCAGTCTAACGAGTGGGAAAGAGACCCAGTACTTC. The chain recombines TRBV28 with TRBJ2-5; no firm D call. V was shortened by 5 bases and J by 3 bases, with 13 bases between the two germline ends. Germline loops: CDR1 MDHEN, CDR2 SYDVKM. This CDR3 spans 14 amino acids.

This clonotype came up many times. The rearrangement uses TRBV28 and TRBJ1-5, with D unresolved. V lost 0 bases and J lost 9, with 12 bases in between. In germline, CDR1 is MDHEN, CDR2 SYDVKM. CDR3 length equals 14 residues. Here the CDR3 DNA reads TGTGCCAGCAGTTTATGGGCACAACCGCGGCCCCAGCATTTT. It codes for CASSLWAQPRPQHF.

This clonotype was seen repeatedly, ten times or more. The chain has TRBV2 and TRBJ2-7; 10 nucleotides match TRBD1. J was trimmed by 2 bases and V by 2 bases; bases with no gene match: 3. The CDR3 extends over 15 amino acids. The V gene's germline CDR1 is SNHLY and CDR2 FYNNEI. CDR3 residues: CASSESGTGAYEQYF. Written as DNA, the CDR3 is TGTGCCAGCAGTGAATCCGGGACAGGGGCCTACGAGCAGTACTTC.

This clonotype was seen a handful of times. The chain is built from TRBV7-2 and TRBJ1-1; D might be TRBD1 (5 bases). CDR1 SGHTA and CDR2 FQGNSA come from the germline V gene. This CDR3 region has 13 residues. Trimming took off 3 bases at V and 4 bases at J, with 9 bases between the two ends. This CDR3 reads CASSLMQGTEAFF. CDR3 DNA: TGTGCCAGCAGCTTGATGCAGGGCACTGAAGCTTTCTTT.

Ten or more counts support this clonotype. The gene calls are TRBV5-1 and TRBJ2-7, with TRBD2 matching 13 bases. The CDR3 has 14 residues. Germline assignment: CDR1 SGHRS and CDR2 YFSETQ. Germline trimming cut 4 bases from V and 7 bases from J; bases unmatched to any gene: 5. Here the CDR3 reads CASSKLAGGAEQYF. DNA for the CDR3: TGCGCCAGCAGCAAACTAGCGGGAGGGGCTGAGCAGTACTTC.